One and the same sample provided the 17 T cell receptor beta chains below, sequenced in a study of shared clonotypes between healthy human individuals. Some clones are missing from TCRdb's copy, which holds only in-frame ones; the method was immunoSEQ multiplex PCR. The data show about 2.4 million clones, over 85% seen once. Sequencing was done on a sample of naive CD4+ T cells from PBMCs. This sample's subset: CD45RA+ positively selected. The origin of the receptors is a man between 18 and 29 years old in good health. Some clones in this sample may be carry-over from other donors' samples.

The V call is TRBV19, the J call TRBJ2-7; D is unclear. Germline-derived CDR1 and CDR2 are LNHDA and SQIVND (reference sequence). The germline V and J ends were trimmed by 2 bases and 1 base, with 6 bases remaining between them. The CDR3 is 13 residues long. CDR3 sequence reads: CASSIQESYEQYF. Written as DNA, the CDR3 is TGTGCCAGTAGTATACAGGAGTCCTACGAGCAGTACTTC.

V usage is TRBV11-1 and J usage is TRBJ1-2; D possibly corresponds to TRBD1 (5 bases). The CDR3 spans 12 residues. V lost 4 bases and J lost 5, with 8 bases in between. CDR1 SGHAT and CDR2 FQDESV come from the germline V gene (reference sequence). The CDR3 region is CASSWGSYGYTF. DNA of the CDR3: TGTGCCAGCAGCTGGGGCAGTTATGGCTACACCTTC.

This chain uses TRBV4-2 with TRBJ2-1, with 7 positions matching TRBD2. Germline V gene lookup returns CDR1 LGHNA and CDR2 YNFKEQ. V was pared by 1 base and J by 9 bases, with 3 bases of the junction left unmatched. CDR3 length equals 13 residues. The DNA for the CDR3 is TGTGCCAGCAGCCAAGGAGGGGAGGGTGAGCAGTTCTTC. It encodes CASSQGGEGEQFF.

This chain links TRBV15 with TRBJ2-1; TRBD2 agrees at 8 bases. The germline V gene has CDR1 LNHNV and CDR2 YYDKDF (reference sequence). The CDR3 consists of 16 residues. The junction had 9 bases not matched to a gene; V was cut back by 3 bases and J by 5 bases. The CDR3 DNA is TGTGCCACCAGCAGGGGCTCGGGAGGGCCCCACAATGAGCAGTTCTTC. Its translation is CATSRGSGGPHNEQFF.

There are a few counts of this clone. V is TRBV6-6 and J is TRBJ2-7; D gene ambiguous. V shed 2 bases and J shed 12 bases, with 14 bases lying between them. CDR1 is MNHNY, CDR2 SVGAGI, per germline (reference sequence). CDR3 length equals 12 residues. The DNA of the CDR3 is TGTGCCAGCAGTTACACCCGGACGGAAGGGTACTTC. Protein product: CASSYTRTEGYF.

The V call is TRBV4-2, the J call TRBJ1-2; tentative D call: TRBD1 (6 bases). CDR1 and CDR2 (germline): LGHNA, YNFKEQ. V dropped 0 bases and J dropped 2 bases, with 10 bases sitting between them. The CDR3 has 15 amino acids. The CDR3 region is CASSQDQDRNYGYTF. The CDR3, as DNA: TGTGCCAGCAGCCAAGATCAGGACAGAAACTATGGCTACACCTTC.

The chain combines TRBV5-1 with TRBJ2-5; a possible D gene is TRBD2 (7 bases). The CDR3 runs 15 residues. Trimming left V 2 bases short and J 3 bases short, with 14 bases between. The germline V gene has CDR1 SGHRS and CDR2 YFSETQ. In nucleotides, the CDR3 is TGCGCCAGCAGCTTTGGCGGGGGCGGGAAAGAGACCCAGTACTTC. Translating it yields CASSFGGGGKETQYF.

The chain carries TRBV2 and TRBJ1-4; D might be TRBD1 (5 bases). The CDR3 totals 15 residues. V lost 6 bases, J lost 0 bases, and 11 bases lay in between. Germline V gene lookup returns CDR1 SNHLY and CDR2 FYNNEI. This chain's CDR3 is CASRGDWATNEKLFF. CDR3 nucleotide sequence: TGTGCCAGCAGGGGGGACTGGGCAACTAATGAAAAACTGTTTTTT.

With respect to this clone: Other DNA sequences in this sample translate to the same CDR3. The chain joins TRBV7-2 to TRBJ2-1; TRBD2 matches at 8 bases. Trimming removed 1 base from V and 4 bases from J; junction bases left unmatched: 3. CDR3 length equals 15 residues. Germline V gene sequence: CDR1 SGHTA, CDR2 FQGNSA. This chain's CDR3 is CASSLGPSGYNEQFF. CDR3 coding DNA: TGTGCCAGCAGCTTAGGGCCTAGCGGGTACAATGAGCAGTTCTTC. Full variable domain (rest looked up from reference TRBV7-2 and TRBJ2-1): GAGVSQSPSNKVTEKGKDVELRCDPISGHTALYWYRQSLGQGLEFLIYFQGNSAPDKSGLPSDRFSAERTGGSVSTLTIQRTQQEDSAVYLCASSLGPSGYNEQFFGPGTRLTVL.

The chain uses TRBV7-3 and TRBJ2-1, with 9 positions matching TRBD2. This CDR3 comprises 17 residues. With V trimmed by 5 bases and J by 3 bases, 11 bases remained unmatched. The germline gives CDR1 SGHTA, CDR2 FQGTGA. The CDR3: CASSPKGPSGIYNEQFF. The CDR3 bases are TGTGCCAGCAGCCCTAAAGGACCTAGCGGGATCTACAATGAGCAGTTCTTC. Full variable domain (outside the CDR3, taken from reference TRBV7-3 and TRBJ2-1): GAGVSQTPSNKVTEKGKYVELRCDPISGHTALYWYRQSLGQGPEFLIYFQGTGAADDSGLPNDRFFAVRPEGSVSTLKIQRTERGDSAVYLCASSPKGPSGIYNEQFFGPGTRLTVL.

With respect to this clone: Other DNA sequences of this sample code for an identical CDR3. The chain is built from TRBV7-6 and TRBJ2-3; a weak D match, TRBD2 (6 bases). V gave up 6 bases and J gave up 0 bases, with 16 bases separating them. The CDR3 is 16 residues long. Germline V lookup: CDR1 SGHVS, CDR2 FNYEAQ. The DNA of the CDR3 is TGTGCCAGCAGTGCGAATGGTGGGAGGAGCACAGATACGCAGTATTTT. It codes for CASSANGGRSTDTQYF.

As for this clone: Different DNA sequences within this sample yield the same CDR3. Here the CDR3 reads CASSLSWDTEAFF. As DNA, the CDR3 is TGTGCCAGCAGCTTATCATGGGACACTGAAGCTTTCTTT. The V gene is TRBV7-3, the J gene TRBJ1-1; D gene unclear. This CDR3 is built from 13 residues. From germline, CDR1 is SGHTA and CDR2 FQGTGA. Trimming pared 2 bases from V and 3 bases from J, leaving 7 bases between.

V and J are TRBV6-1 and TRBJ2-7; 9 nucleotides align to TRBD1. The J segment lost 2 bases and the V segment lost 6 bases, leaving 5 bases of the junction unmatched. In germline, CDR1 is MNHNS, CDR2 SASEGT. The CDR3 is 14 amino acids. CDR3: CASRSRQGAYEQYF. The CDR3 nucleotides read TGTGCCAGCAGATCGAGACAGGGGGCCTACGAGCAGTACTTC.

The chain links TRBV19 to TRBJ1-2, with D perhaps matching TRBD1 (5 bases). Germline V gene lookup returns CDR1 LNHDA and CDR2 SQIVND (reference sequence). The ends were cut back, 4 bases at V and 3 bases at J, with 15 bases in the middle. The CDR3 has 15 residues. CDR3 sequence reads: CASSTSRGRDYGYTF. The CDR3 region has the DNA TGTGCCAGTAGTACCTCAAGGGGCAGAGACTATGGCTACACCTTC. Drawing the rest from reference TRBV19 and TRBJ1-2, the complete variable domain is DGGITQSPKYLFRKEGQNVTLSCEQNLNHDAMYWYRQDPGQGLRLIYYSQIVNDFQKGDIAEGYSVSREKKESFPLTVTSAQKNPTAFYLCASSTSRGRDYGYTFGSGTRLTVV.

The chain uses TRBV19 and TRBJ2-5, with 12 bases matching TRBD2. CDR3 size: 15 residues. J gave up 4 bases and V 6 bases, and 6 bases lay outside the gene matches. Germline values: CDR1 LNHDA, CDR2 SQIVND (reference sequence). The CDR3 sequence is CASSQLAGGSETQYF. The CDR3 DNA is TGTGCCAGTAGCCAACTAGCGGGAGGTTCAGAGACCCAGTACTTC.

The chain couples TRBV27 to TRBJ2-6; possibly TRBD1 for D (6 bases). The germline V gene has CDR1 MNHEY and CDR2 SMNVEV (reference sequence). CDR3 size: 17 residues. Trimming took off 1 base at V and 3 bases at J, with 13 bases between the two ends. Here the CDR3 DNA reads TGTGCCAGCAGTTTATGGAAAAGGGGGTTTGGGGCCAACGTCCTGACTTTC. This encodes CASSLWKRGFGANVLTF.

This chain links TRBV30 with TRBJ1-1; perhaps TRBD1 as D (5 bases). Per germline, CDR1 GTSNPN and CDR2 SVGIG (reference sequence). CDR3 length: 12 residues. The CDR3 coding sequence is TGTGCTAACCACCAGGGAAACACTGAAGCTTTCTTT. The encoded protein is CANHQGNTEAFF.